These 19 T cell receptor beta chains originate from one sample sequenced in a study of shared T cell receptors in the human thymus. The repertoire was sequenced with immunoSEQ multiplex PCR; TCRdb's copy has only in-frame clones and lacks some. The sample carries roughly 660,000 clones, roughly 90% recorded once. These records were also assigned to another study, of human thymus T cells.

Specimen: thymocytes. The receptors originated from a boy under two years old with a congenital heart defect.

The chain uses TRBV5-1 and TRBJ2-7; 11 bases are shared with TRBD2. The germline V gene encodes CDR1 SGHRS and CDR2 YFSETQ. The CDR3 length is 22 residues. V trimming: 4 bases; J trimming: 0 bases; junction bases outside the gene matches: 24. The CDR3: CASSLTSGEASTQKLLSYEQYF. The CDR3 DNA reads TGCGCCAGCAGCCTGACTAGCGGGGAAGCAAGTACGCAAAAACTCCTCTCCTACGAGCAGTACTTC.

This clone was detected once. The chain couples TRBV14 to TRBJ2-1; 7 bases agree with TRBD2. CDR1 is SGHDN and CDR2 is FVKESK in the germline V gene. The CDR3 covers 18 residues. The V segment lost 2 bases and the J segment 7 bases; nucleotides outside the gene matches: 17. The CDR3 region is CASSQIELATSPQNEQFF. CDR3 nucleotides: TGTGCCAGCAGCCAAATTGAACTAGCGACTAGTCCCCAAAATGAGCAGTTCTTC.

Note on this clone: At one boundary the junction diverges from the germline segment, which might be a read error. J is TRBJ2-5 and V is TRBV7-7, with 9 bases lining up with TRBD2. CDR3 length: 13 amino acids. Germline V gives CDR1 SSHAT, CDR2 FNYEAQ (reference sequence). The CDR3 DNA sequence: TGTGCTAGCAGCGGGACTAGCAGGGAGACCCAGTACTTC. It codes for CASSGTSRETQYF. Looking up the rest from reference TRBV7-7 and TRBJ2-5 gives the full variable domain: GAGVSQSPRYKVTKRGQDVTLRCDPISSHATLYWYQQALGQGPEFLTYFNYEAQPDKSGLPSDRFSAERPEGSISTLTIQRTEQRDSAMYRCASSGTSRETQYFGPGTRLLVL.

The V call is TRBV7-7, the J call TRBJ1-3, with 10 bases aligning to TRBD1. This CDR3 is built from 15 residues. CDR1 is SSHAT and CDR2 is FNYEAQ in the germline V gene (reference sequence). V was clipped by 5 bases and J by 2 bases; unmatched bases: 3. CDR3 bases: TGTGCCAGCAGCGCCGGGACAGGGGCTGGAAACACCATATATTTT. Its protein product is CASSAGTGAGNTIYF.

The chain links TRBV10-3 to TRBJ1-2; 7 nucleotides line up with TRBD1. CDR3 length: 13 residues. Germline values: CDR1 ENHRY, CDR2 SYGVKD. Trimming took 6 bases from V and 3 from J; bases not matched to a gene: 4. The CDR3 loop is CAIRKDRDYGYTF. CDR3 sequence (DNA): TGTGCCATCAGAAAAGACAGGGACTATGGCTACACCTTC.

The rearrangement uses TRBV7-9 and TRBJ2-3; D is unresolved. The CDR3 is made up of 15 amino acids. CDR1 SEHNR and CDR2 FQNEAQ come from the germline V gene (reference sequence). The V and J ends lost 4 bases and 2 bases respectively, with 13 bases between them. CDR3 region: CASSSLGPHTDTQYF. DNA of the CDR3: TGTGCCAGCAGCTCCTTGGGCCCCCACACAGATACGCAGTATTTT.

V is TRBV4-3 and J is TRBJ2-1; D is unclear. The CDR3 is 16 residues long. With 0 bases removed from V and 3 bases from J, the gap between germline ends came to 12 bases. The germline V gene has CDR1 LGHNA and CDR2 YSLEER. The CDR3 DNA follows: TGCGCCAGCAGCCAAGAGGAAACTACCCTCTACAATGAGCAGTTCTTC. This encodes CASSQEETTLYNEQFF.

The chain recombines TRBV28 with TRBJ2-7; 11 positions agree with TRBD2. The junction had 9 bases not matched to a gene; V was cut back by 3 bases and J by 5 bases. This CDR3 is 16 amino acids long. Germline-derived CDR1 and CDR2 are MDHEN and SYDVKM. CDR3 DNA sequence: TGTGCCAGCAGTTTTCCCGTAGCGGGAGGGCCCCACGAGCAGTACTTC. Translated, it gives CASSFPVAGGPHEQYF.

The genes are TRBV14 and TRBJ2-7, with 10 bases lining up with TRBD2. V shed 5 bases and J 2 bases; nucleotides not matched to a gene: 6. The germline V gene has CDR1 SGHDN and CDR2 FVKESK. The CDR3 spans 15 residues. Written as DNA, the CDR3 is TGTGCCAGCAGCGCGAGGACTAGCGGAACCTACGAGCAGTACTTC. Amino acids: CASSARTSGTYEQYF.

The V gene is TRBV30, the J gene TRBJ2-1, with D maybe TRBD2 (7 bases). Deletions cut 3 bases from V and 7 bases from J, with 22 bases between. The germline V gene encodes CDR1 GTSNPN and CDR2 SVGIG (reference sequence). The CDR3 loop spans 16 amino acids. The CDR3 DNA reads TGTGCCTGGAGGGGGGGGCGGGACTCGGCTCGGAATGAGCAGTTCTTC. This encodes CAWRGGRDSARNEQFF.

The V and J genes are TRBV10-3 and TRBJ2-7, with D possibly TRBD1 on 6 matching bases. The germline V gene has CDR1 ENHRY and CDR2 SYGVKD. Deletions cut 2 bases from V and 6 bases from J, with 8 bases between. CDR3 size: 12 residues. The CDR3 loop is CAISEGTSEQYF. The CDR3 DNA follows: TGTGCCATCAGTGAGGGGACAAGCGAGCAGTACTTC.

Here the CDR3 reads CASSPLRRRQFF. In DNA form, the CDR3 reads TGTGCCAGCAGCCCTCTTCGGAGGCGGCAGTTCTTC. The chain couples TRBV7-8 to TRBJ2-1; perhaps TRBD2 as D (5 bases). Germline values: CDR1 SGHVS, CDR2 FQNEAQ. The ends were cut back, 5 bases at V and 12 bases at J, with 14 bases in the middle. CDR3 length equals 12 residues.

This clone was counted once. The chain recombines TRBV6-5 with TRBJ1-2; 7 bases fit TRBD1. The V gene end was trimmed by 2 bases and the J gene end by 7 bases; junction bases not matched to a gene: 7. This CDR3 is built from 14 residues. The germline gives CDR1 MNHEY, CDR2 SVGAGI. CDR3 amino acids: CASSYTNRGVGYTF. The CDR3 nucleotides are TGTGCCAGCAGTTACACAAACAGGGGCGTTGGCTACACCTTC.

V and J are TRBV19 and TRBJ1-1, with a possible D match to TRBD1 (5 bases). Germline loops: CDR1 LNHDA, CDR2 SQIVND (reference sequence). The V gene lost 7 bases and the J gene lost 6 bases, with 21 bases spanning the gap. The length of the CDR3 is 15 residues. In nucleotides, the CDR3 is TGTGCCAGTAAGGCTGATCAGCGGGGCAGGGCTGAAGCTTTCTTT. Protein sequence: CASKADQRGRAEAFF.

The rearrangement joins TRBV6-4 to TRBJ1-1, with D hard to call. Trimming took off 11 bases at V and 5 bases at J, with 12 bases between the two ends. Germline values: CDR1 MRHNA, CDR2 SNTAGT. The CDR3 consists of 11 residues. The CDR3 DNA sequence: TGTGCCCTCACGACGGGGACTGAAGCTTTCTTT. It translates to CALTTGTEAFF.

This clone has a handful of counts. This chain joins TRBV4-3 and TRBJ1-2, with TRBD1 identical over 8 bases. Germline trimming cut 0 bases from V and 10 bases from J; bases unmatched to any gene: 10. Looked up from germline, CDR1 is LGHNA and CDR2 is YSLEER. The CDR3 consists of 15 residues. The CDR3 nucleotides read TGCGCCAGCAGCCAAGATATGGACAGGGATGGGATCTACACCTTC. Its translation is CASSQDMDRDGIYTF.

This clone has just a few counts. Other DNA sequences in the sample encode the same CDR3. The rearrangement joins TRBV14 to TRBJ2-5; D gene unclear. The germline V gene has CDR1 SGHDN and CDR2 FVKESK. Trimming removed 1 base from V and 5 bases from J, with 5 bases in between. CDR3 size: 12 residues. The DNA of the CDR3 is TGTGCCAGCAGCCAAGTCCGGGAGACCCAGTACTTC. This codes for CASSQVRETQYF.

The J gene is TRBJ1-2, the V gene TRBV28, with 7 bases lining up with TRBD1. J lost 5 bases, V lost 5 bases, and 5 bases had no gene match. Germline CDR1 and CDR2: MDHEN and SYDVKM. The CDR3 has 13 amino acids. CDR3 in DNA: TGTGCCAGCAGTCTACAGGGGAGGTATGGCTACACCTTC. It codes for CASSLQGRYGYTF.

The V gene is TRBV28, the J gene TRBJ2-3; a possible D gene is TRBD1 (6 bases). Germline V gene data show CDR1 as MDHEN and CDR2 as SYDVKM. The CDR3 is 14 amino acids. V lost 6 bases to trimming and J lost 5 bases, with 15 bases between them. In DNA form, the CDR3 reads TGTGCCAGCAGACCCGGGACAAAGGGAGATACGCAGTATTTT. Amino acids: CASRPGTKGDTQYF.